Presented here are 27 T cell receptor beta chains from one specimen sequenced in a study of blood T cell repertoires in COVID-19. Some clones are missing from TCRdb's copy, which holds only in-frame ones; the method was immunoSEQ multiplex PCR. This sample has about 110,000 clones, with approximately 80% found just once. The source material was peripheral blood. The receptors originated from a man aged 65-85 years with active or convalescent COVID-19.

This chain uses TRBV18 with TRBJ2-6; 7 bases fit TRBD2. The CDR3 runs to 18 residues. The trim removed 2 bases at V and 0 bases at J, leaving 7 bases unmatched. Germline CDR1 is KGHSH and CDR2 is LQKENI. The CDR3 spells CASSPTGGDRSGANVLTF. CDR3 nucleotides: TGTGCCAGCTCACCAACGGGGGGAGATCGCTCTGGGGCCAACGTCCTGACTTTC.

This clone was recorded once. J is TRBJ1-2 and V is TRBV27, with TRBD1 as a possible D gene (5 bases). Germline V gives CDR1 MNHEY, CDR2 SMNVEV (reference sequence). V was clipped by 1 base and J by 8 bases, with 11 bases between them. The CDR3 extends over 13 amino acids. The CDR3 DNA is TGTGCCAGCAGTTTATTTCAGGGAGGCGGCTACACCTTC. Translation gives CASSLFQGGGYTF.

Written as DNA, the CDR3 is TGTGCCAGCAGCCCCGGACAGTTCACTGAAGCTTTCTTT. This gives the protein CASSPGQFTEAFF. The chain is built from TRBV11-3 and TRBJ1-1; TRBD1 is a possible D gene (6 bases). CDR3 size: 13 residues. V was pared by 5 bases and J by 4 bases, with 11 bases between. Germline assignment: CDR1 SGHNT and CDR2 YENEEA.

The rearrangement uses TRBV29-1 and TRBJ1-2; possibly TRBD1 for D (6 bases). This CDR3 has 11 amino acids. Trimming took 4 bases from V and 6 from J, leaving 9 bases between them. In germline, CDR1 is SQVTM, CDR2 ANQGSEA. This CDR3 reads CSVVPGDGYTF. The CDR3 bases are TGCAGCGTTGTGCCAGGGGATGGCTACACCTTC.

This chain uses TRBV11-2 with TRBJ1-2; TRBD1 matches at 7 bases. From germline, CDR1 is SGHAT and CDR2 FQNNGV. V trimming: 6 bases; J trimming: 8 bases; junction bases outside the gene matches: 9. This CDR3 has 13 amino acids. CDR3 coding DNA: TGTGCCAGCAGATCAATCGTAGGGGGCGGCTACACCTTC. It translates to CASRSIVGGGYTF.

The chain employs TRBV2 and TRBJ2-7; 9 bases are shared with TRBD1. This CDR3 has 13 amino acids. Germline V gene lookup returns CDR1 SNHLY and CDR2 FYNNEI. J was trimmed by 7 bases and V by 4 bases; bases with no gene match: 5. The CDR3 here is CASSGDRAREQYF. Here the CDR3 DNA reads TGTGCCAGCAGTGGGGACAGGGCCCGGGAGCAGTACTTC.

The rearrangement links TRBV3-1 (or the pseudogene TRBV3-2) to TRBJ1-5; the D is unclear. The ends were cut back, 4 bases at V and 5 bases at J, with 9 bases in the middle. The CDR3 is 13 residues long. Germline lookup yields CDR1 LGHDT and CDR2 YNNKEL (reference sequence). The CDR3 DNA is TGTGCCAGCAGCCTTTCAGTCGATCAGCCCCAGCATTTT. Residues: CASSLSVDQPQHF.

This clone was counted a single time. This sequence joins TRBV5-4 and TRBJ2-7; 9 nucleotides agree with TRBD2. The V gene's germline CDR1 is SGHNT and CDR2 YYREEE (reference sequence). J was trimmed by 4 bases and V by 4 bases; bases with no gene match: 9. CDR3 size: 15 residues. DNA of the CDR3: TGTGCCAGCAGCGCGACTAGCGGTTCTTTTTACGAGCAGTACTTC. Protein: CASSATSGSFYEQYF.

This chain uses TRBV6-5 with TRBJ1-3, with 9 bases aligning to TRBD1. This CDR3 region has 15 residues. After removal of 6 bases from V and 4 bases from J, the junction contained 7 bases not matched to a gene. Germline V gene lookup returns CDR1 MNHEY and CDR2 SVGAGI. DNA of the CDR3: TGTGCCAGCAGACACACAGGGGGCGCCGGAAACACCATATATTTT. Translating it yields CASRHTGGAGNTIYF.

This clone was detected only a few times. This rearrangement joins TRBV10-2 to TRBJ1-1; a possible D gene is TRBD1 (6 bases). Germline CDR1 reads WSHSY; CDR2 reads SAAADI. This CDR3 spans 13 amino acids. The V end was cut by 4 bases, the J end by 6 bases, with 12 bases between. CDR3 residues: CASSVRGSAEAFF. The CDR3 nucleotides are TGCGCCAGCAGTGTCAGGGGCTCGGCTGAAGCTTTCTTT.

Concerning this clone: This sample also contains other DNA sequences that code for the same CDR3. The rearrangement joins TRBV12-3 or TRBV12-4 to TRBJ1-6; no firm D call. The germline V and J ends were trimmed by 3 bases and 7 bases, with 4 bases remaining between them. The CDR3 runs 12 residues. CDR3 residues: CASSLRNSPLHF. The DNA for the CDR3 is TGTGCCAGCAGTTTGAGGAATTCACCCCTCCACTTT.

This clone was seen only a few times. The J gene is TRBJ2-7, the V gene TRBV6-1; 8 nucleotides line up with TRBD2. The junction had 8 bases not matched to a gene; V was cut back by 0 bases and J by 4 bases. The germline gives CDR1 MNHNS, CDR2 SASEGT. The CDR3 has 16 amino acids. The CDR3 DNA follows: TGTGCCAGCAGTGAAGCCGGGACTAGTGCCTCTTACGAGCAGTACTTC. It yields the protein CASSEAGTSASYEQYF.

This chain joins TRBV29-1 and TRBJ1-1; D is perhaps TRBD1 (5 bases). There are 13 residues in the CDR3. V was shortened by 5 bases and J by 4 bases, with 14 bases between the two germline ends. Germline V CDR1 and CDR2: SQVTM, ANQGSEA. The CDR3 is CSVSSGGGTEAFF. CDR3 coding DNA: TGCAGCGTTTCCTCCGGGGGGGGCACTGAAGCTTTCTTT.

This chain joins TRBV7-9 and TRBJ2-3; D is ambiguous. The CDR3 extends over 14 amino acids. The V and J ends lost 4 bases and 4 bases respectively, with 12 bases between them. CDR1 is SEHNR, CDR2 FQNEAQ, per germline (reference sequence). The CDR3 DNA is TGTGCCAGCAGCTCGACGGGTTTCTCAGATACGCAGTATTTT. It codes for CASSSTGFSDTQYF.

The CDR3 is CASTPDIPNYGYTF. The CDR3 nucleotides read TGTGCCAGCACCCCGGACATACCTAACTATGGCTACACCTTC. The rearrangement joins TRBV7-9 to TRBJ1-2, with D tentatively TRBD1 (5 bases). Germline V gene lookup returns CDR1 SEHNR and CDR2 FQNEAQ (reference sequence). Trimming took off 7 bases at V and 0 bases at J, with 12 bases between the two ends. The CDR3 spans 14 residues.

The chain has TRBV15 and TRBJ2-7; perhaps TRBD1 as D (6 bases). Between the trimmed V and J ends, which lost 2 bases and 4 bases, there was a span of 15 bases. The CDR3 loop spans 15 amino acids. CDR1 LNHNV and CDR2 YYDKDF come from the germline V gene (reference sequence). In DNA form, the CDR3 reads TGTGCCACCAGCAGAAACTCCGGACAGAAGTACGAGCAGTACTTC. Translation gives CATSRNSGQKYEQYF. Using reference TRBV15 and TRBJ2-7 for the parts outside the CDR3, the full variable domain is DAMVIQNPRYQVTQFGKPVTLSCSQTLNHNVMYWYQQKSSQAPKLLFHYYDKDFNNEADTPDNFQSRRPNTSFCFLDIRSPGLGDTAMYLCATSRNSGQKYEQYFGPGTRLTVT.

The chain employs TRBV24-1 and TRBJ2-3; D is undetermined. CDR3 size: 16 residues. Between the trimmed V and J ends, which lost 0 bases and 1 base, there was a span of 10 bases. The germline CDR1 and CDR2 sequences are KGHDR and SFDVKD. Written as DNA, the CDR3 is TGTGCCACCAGTGATTTGGAGAGCCTTCGCACAGATACGCAGTATTTT. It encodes CATSDLESLRTDTQYF.

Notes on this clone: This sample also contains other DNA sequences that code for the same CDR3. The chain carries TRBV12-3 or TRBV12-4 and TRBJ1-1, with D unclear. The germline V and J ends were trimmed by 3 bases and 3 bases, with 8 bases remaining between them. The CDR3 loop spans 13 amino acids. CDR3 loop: CASSLTGDTEAFF. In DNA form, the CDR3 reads TGTGCCAGCAGTTTGACCGGGGACACTGAAGCTTTCTTT.

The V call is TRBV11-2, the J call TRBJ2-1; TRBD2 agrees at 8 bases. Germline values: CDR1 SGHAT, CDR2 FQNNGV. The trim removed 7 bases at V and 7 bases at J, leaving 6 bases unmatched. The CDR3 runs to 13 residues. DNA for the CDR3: TGTGCCAGCAAAGCGGGAGCAGTGAATGAGCAGTTCTTC. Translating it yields CASKAGAVNEQFF.

In DNA form, the CDR3 reads TGTGCCAGCAGACCTCAGGGATGGCTAGAAACTGAAGCTTTCTTT. It codes for CASRPQGWLETEAFF. This chain links TRBV5-5 with TRBJ1-1, with D possibly TRBD1 on 5 matching bases. This CDR3 has 15 amino acids. Germline-derived CDR1 and CDR2 are SGHKS and YYEKEE (reference sequence). Trimming cost V 5 bases and J 5 bases, with 19 bases left between them.

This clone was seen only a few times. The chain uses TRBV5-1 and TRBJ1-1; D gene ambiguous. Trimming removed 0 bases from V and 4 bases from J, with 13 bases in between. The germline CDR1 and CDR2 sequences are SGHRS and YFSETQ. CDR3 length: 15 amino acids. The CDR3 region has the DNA TGCGCCAGCAGCTTGGTGCAGGCCCTCGGCACTGAAGCTTTCTTT. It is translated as CASSLVQALGTEAFF.

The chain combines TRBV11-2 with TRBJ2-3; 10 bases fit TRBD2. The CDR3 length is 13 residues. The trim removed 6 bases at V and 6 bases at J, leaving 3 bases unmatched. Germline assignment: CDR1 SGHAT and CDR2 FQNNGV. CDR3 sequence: CASSHSGGDTQYF. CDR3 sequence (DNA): TGTGCCAGCAGTCATAGCGGGGGGGATACGCAGTATTTT.

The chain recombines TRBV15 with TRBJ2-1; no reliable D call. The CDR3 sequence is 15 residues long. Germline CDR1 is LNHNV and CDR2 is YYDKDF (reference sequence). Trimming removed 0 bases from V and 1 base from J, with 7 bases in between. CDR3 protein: CATSRDGLSYNEQFF. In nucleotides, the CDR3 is TGTGCCACCAGCAGAGATGGGCTTTCCTACAATGAGCAGTTCTTC.

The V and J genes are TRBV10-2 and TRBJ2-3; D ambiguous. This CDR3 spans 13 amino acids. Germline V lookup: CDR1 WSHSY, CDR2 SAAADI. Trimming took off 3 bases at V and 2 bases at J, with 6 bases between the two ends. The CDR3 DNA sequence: TGCGCCAGCAGTGACCCCGTCACAGATACGCAGTATTTT. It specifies CASSDPVTDTQYF.

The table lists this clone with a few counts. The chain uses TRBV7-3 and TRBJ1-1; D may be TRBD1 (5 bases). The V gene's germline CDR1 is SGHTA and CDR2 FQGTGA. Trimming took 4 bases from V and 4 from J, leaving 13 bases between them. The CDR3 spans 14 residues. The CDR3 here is CASSSQGGSTEAFF. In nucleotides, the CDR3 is TGTGCCAGCAGCTCCCAGGGAGGCTCCACTGAAGCTTTCTTT.

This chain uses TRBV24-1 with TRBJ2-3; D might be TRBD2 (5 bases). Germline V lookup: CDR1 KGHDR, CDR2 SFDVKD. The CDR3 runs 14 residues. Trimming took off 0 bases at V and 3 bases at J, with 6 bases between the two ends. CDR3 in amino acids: CATSDLGGTDTQYF. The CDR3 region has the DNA TGTGCCACCAGTGATTTGGGCGGGACAGATACGCAGTATTTT.

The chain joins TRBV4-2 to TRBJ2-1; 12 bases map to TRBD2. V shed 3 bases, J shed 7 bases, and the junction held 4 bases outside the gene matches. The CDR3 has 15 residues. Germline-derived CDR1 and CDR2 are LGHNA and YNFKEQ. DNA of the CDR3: TGTGCCAGCAGCCAGCTAGCGGGGGGGCTAAATGAGCAGTTCTTC. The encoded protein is CASSQLAGGLNEQFF.